The 28 T cell receptor beta chains below all came from one sample that was sequenced in a study of blood T cells in healthy people across ages. For the second PCR, which ran for about 6 to 12 cycles, a sample-barcoded 5' primer and a J-beta primer mix were used. TCRdb re-called the 5' RACE reads with MiXCR, one entry per CDR3 protein. The sample comprises hundreds of thousands of distinct CDR3 sequences, nearly 60% of which are singletons, and roughly 22% rests with the top ten. Sequenced input: blood. These receptors were obtained from a man in his thirties or forties in good health.

The CDR3 spells CASSVGLPYEQYF. The CDR3 nucleotides read TGCGCCAGCAGTGTTGGGCTACCTTACGAGCAGTACTTC. The V gene is TRBV10-2, the J gene TRBJ2-7; no clear D. The CDR3 totals 13 residues. Germline CDR1 reads WSHSY; CDR2 reads SAAADI. Between the trimmed V and J ends, which lost 4 bases and 4 bases, there was a span of 11 bases.

This clonotype was counted a few times. This chain connects TRBV28 to TRBJ1-2; no firm D call. Per the germline V gene, CDR1 is MDHEN and CDR2 is SYDVKM. Trimming took off 7 bases at V and 2 bases at J, with 8 bases between the two ends. The CDR3 loop spans 12 amino acids. CDR3 residues: CASNGRNYGYTF. The CDR3 nucleotides are TGTGCCAGCAACGGCAGGAACTATGGCTACACCTTC.

The gene calls are TRBV12-3 or TRBV12-4 and TRBJ1-2, with 8 positions matching TRBD1. V lost 3 bases to trimming and J lost 4 bases; unmatched junction nucleotides: 10. The CDR3 has 16 amino acids. The CDR3 region has the DNA TGTGCCAGCAGTTTGTGGCAGGGGGCAGGGGTCTATGGCTACACCTTC. It translates to CASSLWQGAGVYGYTF.

This clonotype has a handful of counts. The chain employs TRBV20-1 and TRBJ2-1; TRBD2 agrees at 8 bases. The CDR3 runs to 16 residues. From germline, CDR1 is DFQATT and CDR2 SNEGSKA (reference sequence). Unmatched junction bases numbered 9, after V lost 5 bases and J lost 0 bases. Written as DNA, the CDR3 is TGCAGTGCTCGTAATAGCGGGGTTAGCTCCTACAATGAGCAGTTCTTC. It yields the protein CSARNSGVSSYNEQFF.

V and J are TRBV20-1 and TRBJ2-1, with 13 positions matching TRBD2. V was clipped by 5 bases and J by 0 bases; unmatched bases: 10. The CDR3 is 18 amino acids. Germline CDR1 and CDR2: DFQATT and SNEGSKA (reference sequence). The CDR3 nucleotides are TGCAGTGCTCCGCAGGGACTAGCGGGGTGGAGCTCCTACAATGAGCAGTTCTTC. The encoded protein is CSAPQGLAGWSSYNEQFF.

This chain connects TRBV20-1 to TRBJ2-7, with a tentative D call TRBD2 (6 bases). The germline V and J ends were trimmed by 0 bases and 4 bases, with 16 bases remaining between them. This CDR3 spans 15 amino acids. Germline V gene lookup returns CDR1 DFQATT and CDR2 SNEGSKA (reference sequence). CDR3 protein: CSARDRRGPGYEQYF. The DNA for the CDR3 is TGCAGTGCTAGAGATAGGAGGGGCCCCGGGTACGAGCAGTACTTC.

The chain combines TRBV5-6 with TRBJ2-1; D remains ambiguous. The germline CDR1 and CDR2 sequences are SGHDT and YYEEEE. This CDR3 spans 15 amino acids. V dropped 0 bases and J dropped 4 bases, with 11 bases sitting between them. The CDR3 region has the DNA TGTGCCAGCAGCTTGGTAGGGATACAGTACAATGAGCAGTTCTTC. Encoded protein: CASSLVGIQYNEQFF.

This chain connects TRBV7-3 to TRBJ2-1, with D perhaps matching TRBD2 (6 bases). V was clipped by 5 bases and J by 6 bases, with 20 bases between them. The germline V gene has CDR1 SGHTA and CDR2 FQGTGA. The CDR3 length is 16 residues. DNA for the CDR3: TGTGCCAGCAGCCCCCATTACGGGGGAGCGCGCAATGAGCAGTTCTTC. It translates to CASSPHYGGARNEQFF.

This chain links TRBV6-2 or TRBV6-3 with TRBJ2-6; D is ambiguous. The V and J ends lost 2 bases and 4 bases respectively, with 9 bases between them. Germline CDR1 reads MNHEY; CDR2 reads SVGEGT. CDR3 size: 15 residues. DNA of the CDR3: TGTGCCAGCAGTTACCCGCCCGACGGGGCCAACGTCCTGACTTTC. Encoded protein: CASSYPPDGANVLTF.

The gene calls are TRBV9 and TRBJ2-3, with D perhaps matching TRBD2 (5 bases). Trimming shortened V by 0 bases and J by 3 bases, and 23 bases separated the two germline ends. The CDR3 covers 19 residues. Germline V gene data show CDR1 as SGDLS and CDR2 as YYNGEE. DNA for the CDR3: TGTGCCAGCAGCGTAGTTAGCAGTCCTAGTGGGAGAGGTACAGATACGCAGTATTTT. Translated, it gives CASSVVSSPSGRGTDTQYF.

This clonotype appeared a few times. The chain employs TRBV5-4 and TRBJ2-1, with TRBD2 matching over 11 bases. Trimming cost V 1 base and J 5 bases; bases outside gene matches: 2. The CDR3 covers 15 residues. Germline V gene lookup returns CDR1 SGHNT and CDR2 YYREEE (reference sequence). The CDR3 DNA follows: TGTGCCAGCAGCTTGCAACTAGCGGGGGACAATGAGCAGTTCTTC. It codes for CASSLQLAGDNEQFF.

A note on this clonotype: At one end the junction does not follow the germline gene, possibly because of a read error. The rearrangement uses TRBV5-5 and TRBJ1-5; D perhaps matches TRBD1 (5 bases). Germline assignment: CDR1 SGHKS and CDR2 YYEKEE (reference sequence). The CDR3 runs 15 residues. The CDR3 DNA reads as TGTGCCAGCAGCTTGCAGGGAAATAGCGATCAGCCCCAGCATTTT. The encoded protein is CASSLQGNSDQPQHF.

The chain has TRBV20-1 and TRBJ1-1; D is unresolved. Germline V gene lookup returns CDR1 DFQATT and CDR2 SNEGSKA (reference sequence). CDR3 length: 16 residues. V was shortened by 0 bases and J by 10 bases, with 24 bases between the two germline ends. The DNA for the CDR3 is TGCAGTGCTAGAGATAGGGCTCAAATGTCATTCATCGGAGCTTTCTTT. Protein product: CSARDRAQMSFIGAFF.

The V and J genes are TRBV7-9 and TRBJ2-7, with a possible D match to TRBD2 (5 bases). The germline V and J ends were trimmed by 0 bases and 6 bases, with 15 bases remaining between them. CDR1 SEHNR and CDR2 FQNEAQ come from the germline V gene (reference sequence). The CDR3 runs 15 residues. CDR3 loop: CASSLAVASFSEQYF. The DNA for the CDR3 is TGTGCCAGCAGCTTAGCTGTGGCTAGCTTCTCCGAGCAGTACTTC.

With regard to this clonotype: A much larger clone differs from this one at a single base, so this may be a read error. The chain joins TRBV27 to TRBJ2-7; TRBD2 aligns across 9 bases. The germline V gene has CDR1 MNHEY and CDR2 SMNVEV (reference sequence). Unmatched junction bases numbered 3, after V lost 6 bases and J lost 0 bases. This CDR3 contains 14 residues. The DNA of the CDR3 is TGTGCCAGCAGCTGGACTAGCGCCTCCTACGAGCAGTACTTC. It encodes CASSWTSASYEQYF.

V gene TRBV10-3 combines with J gene TRBJ1-1; TRBD1 matches 7 bases. With V trimmed by 0 bases and J by 5 bases, 6 bases remained unmatched. CDR1 ENHRY and CDR2 SYGVKD come from the germline V gene. The CDR3 totals 15 residues. CDR3 DNA sequence: TGTGCCATCAGTGAGTCGTCAGGGGGATATACTGAAGCTTTCTTT. Translating it yields CAISESSGGYTEAFF.

V usage is TRBV25-1 and J usage is TRBJ1-2; tentative D call: TRBD1 (5 bases). Germline V gene data show CDR1 as MGHDK and CDR2 as SYGVNS. Trimming stripped 6 bases from V and 10 bases from J, with 18 bases between. CDR3 length: 13 residues. CDR3 protein: CASRLVGTNDYTF. DNA of the CDR3: TGTGCCAGCAGACTAGTCGGGACCAATGACTACACCTTC.

The rearrangement links TRBV20-1 to TRBJ2-4; D uncertain. The DNA end lines up better with TRBJ2-5; the J call may be wrong. This CDR3 contains 15 residues. The germline V gene encodes CDR1 DFQATT and CDR2 SNEGSKA (reference sequence). CDR3 protein: CSARGPAARVETQYF. Here the CDR3 DNA reads TGCAGTGCTAGAGGCCCAGCTGCAAGGGTAGAGACCCAGTACTTC.

The chain carries TRBV2 and TRBJ1-1; D gene unclear. This CDR3 region has 14 residues. Germline V gene sequence: CDR1 SNHLY, CDR2 FYNNEI. Trimming cost V 3 bases and J 6 bases, with 14 bases left between them. This chain's CDR3 is CASSDKGSVAEAFF. CDR3 DNA: TGTGCCAGCAGTGACAAAGGATCCGTCGCTGAAGCTTTCTTT.

The table lists this clonotype with a few counts. The rearrangement joins TRBV5-1 to TRBJ2-7; D remains unclear. Germline V gene sequence: CDR1 SGHRS, CDR2 YFSETQ. This CDR3 has 15 amino acids. V lost 1 base to trimming and J lost 0 bases, with 11 bases between them. In nucleotides, the CDR3 is TGCGCCAGCAGCTTGTCCGGGCTATACTCCTACGAGCAGTACTTC. Translation: CASSLSGLYSYEQYF.

This clonotype was counted between two and nine times. V is TRBV9 and J is TRBJ1-2; no clear D. CDR3 length: 13 amino acids. Germline V gene data show CDR1 as SGDLS and CDR2 as YYNGEE. V shed 4 bases and J shed 4 bases, with 11 bases lying between them. The CDR3 DNA is TGTGCCAGCAGCCGTCGGGAGTTCTATGGCTACACCTTC. Protein product: CASSRREFYGYTF.

The chain uses TRBV20-1 and TRBJ2-4; D might be TRBD1 or TRBD2, each matching 5 bases. The CDR3 sequence is 15 residues long. Germline V gives CDR1 DFQATT, CDR2 SNEGSKA (reference sequence). V shed 0 bases and J shed 1 base, with 10 bases lying between them. The CDR3 DNA sequence: TGCAGTGCTAGAGAAACCGGGACGGCCAAAAACATTCAGTACTTC. Translated: CSARETGTAKNIQYF.

The J gene is TRBJ2-3, the V gene TRBV4-1, with 7 positions matching TRBD2. The CDR3 extends over 16 amino acids. V shed 2 bases, J shed 5 bases, and the junction held 10 bases outside the gene matches. Germline-derived CDR1 and CDR2 are MGHRA and YSYEKL. Here the CDR3 reads CASSQLWGGRGDTQYF. The CDR3 DNA reads as TGCGCCAGCAGCCAACTTTGGGGGGGAAGAGGAGATACGCAGTATTTT.

This clonotype has only a few counts. The chain employs TRBV20-1 and TRBJ2-1, with D unresolved. The germline CDR1 and CDR2 sequences are DFQATT and SNEGSKA (reference sequence). Trimming took off 4 bases at V and 4 bases at J, with 11 bases between the two ends. The CDR3 runs 13 residues. In DNA form, the CDR3 reads TGCAGTGCTACTCGGACCACTTACAATGAGCAGTTCTTC. It translates to CSATRTTYNEQFF.

The chain combines TRBV3-1 with TRBJ2-4; D may be TRBD2 (5 bases). TRBJ2-5 matches the DNA end more closely, so the J call is doubtful. CDR1 and CDR2 from the germline V gene are LGHDT and YNNKEL (reference sequence). The CDR3 consists of 16 residues. The CDR3 reads CASSPPISDLQETQYF. CDR3 nucleotides: TGTGCCAGCAGCCCTCCAATTAGCGACCTTCAAGAGACCCAGTACTTC.

This clonotype was seen only a few times. The chain has TRBV5-1 and TRBJ2-3; no definite D call. This CDR3 has 13 residues. Looked up from germline, CDR1 is SGHRS and CDR2 is YFSETQ. V was cut by 0 bases and J by 5 bases, with 7 bases left in between. Here the CDR3 DNA reads TGCGCCAGCAGCTTGGTTTCGAGAGATACGCAGTATTTT. Translating it yields CASSLVSRDTQYF.

This clonotype showed up just a few times. The CDR3 DNA is TGTGCCATCACCGGGGACCCTTACAATGAGCAGTACTTC. Its protein product is CAITGDPYNEQYF. V usage is TRBV10-3 and J usage is TRBJ2-1, with D perhaps matching TRBD1 or TRBD2 (5 bases each). The J call is uncertain, as TRBJ2-7 better fits the DNA end. This CDR3 has 13 residues. Germline V gives CDR1 ENHRY, CDR2 SYGVKD.

This clonotype was seen a few times. V is TRBV7-9 and J is TRBJ1-1; D remains unclear. The CDR3 is made up of 13 amino acids. CDR1 and CDR2 (germline): SEHNR, FQNEAQ (reference sequence). The ends were cut back, 4 bases at V and 6 bases at J, with 12 bases in the middle. CDR3: CASSSKGTPEAFF. The CDR3 DNA is TGTGCCAGCAGCTCTAAGGGAACACCTGAAGCTTTCTTT.